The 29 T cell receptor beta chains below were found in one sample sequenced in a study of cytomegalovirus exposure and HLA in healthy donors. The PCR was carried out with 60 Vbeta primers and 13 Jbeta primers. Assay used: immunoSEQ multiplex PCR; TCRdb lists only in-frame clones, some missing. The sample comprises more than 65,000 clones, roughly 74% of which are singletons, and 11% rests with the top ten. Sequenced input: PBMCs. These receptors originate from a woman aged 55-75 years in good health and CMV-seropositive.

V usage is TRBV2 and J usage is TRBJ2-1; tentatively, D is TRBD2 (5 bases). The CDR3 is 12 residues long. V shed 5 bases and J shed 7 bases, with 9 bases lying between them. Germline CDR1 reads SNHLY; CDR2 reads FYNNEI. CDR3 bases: TGTGCCAGCAGTCGGACTCGAAATGAGCAGTTCTTC. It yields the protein CASSRTRNEQFF.

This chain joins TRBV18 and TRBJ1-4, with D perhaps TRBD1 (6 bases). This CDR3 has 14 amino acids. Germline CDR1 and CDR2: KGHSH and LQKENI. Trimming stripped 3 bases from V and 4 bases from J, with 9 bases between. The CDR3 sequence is CASSPGQSNEKLFF. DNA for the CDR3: TGTGCCAGCTCACCCGGACAGAGTAATGAAAAACTGTTTTTT.

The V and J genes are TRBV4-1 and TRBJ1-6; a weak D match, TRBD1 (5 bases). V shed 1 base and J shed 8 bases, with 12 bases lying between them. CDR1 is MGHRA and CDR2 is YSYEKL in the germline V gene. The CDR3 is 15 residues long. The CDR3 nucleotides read TGCGCCAGCAGCCAAGCGGGGGGGAATGATTCACCCCTCCACTTT. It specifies CASSQAGGNDSPLHF.

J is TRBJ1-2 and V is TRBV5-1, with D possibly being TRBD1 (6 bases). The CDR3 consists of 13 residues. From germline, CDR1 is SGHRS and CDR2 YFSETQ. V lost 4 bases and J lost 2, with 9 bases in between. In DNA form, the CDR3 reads TGCGCCAGCAGCCTGGGGGCCAACTATGGCTACACCTTC. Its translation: CASSLGANYGYTF.

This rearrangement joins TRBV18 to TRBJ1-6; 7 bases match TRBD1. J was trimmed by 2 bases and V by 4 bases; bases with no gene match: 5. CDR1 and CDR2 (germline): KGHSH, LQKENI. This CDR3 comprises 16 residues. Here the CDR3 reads CASSLTGTAYNSPLHF. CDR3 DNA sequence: TGTGCCAGCTCACTCACCGGGACAGCCTATAATTCACCCCTCCACTTT. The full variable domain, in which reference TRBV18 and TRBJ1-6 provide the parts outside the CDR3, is NAGVMQNPRHLVRRRGQEARLRCSPMKGHSHVYWYRQLPEEGLKFMVYLQKENIIDESGMPKERFSAEFPKEGPSILRIQQVVRGDSAAYFCASSLTGTAYNSPLHFGNGTRLTVT.

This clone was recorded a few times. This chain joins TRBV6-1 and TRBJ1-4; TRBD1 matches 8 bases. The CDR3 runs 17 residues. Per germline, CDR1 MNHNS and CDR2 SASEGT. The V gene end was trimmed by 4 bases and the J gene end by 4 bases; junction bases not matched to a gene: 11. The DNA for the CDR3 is TGTGCCAGCAGTGGTGGGACAGGCCTATACTTTAATGAAAAACTGTTTTTT. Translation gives CASSGGTGLYFNEKLFF.

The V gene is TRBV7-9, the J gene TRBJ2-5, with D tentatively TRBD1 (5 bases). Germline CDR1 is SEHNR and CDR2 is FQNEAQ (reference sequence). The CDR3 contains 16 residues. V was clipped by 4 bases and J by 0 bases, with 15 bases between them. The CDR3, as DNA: TGTGCCAGCAGCTCCATAGTGGCAGGGTACCAAGAGACCCAGTACTTC. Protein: CASSSIVAGYQETQYF.

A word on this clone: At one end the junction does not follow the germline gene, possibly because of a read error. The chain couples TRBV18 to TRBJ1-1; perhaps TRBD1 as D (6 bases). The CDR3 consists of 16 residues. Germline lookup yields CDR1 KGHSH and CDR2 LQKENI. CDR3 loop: CASSRYIRGFEQGEIF. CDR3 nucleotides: TGTGCCAGCTCACGTTATATAAGGGGTTTCGAACAGGGTGAGATCTTT.

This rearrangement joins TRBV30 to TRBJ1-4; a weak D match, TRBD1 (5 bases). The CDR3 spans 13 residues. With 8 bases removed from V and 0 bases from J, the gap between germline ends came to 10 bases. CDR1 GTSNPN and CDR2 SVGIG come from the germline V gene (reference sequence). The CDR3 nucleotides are TGTGCCGGGGTACAGGCAACTAATGAAAAACTGTTTTTT. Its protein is CAGVQATNEKLFF. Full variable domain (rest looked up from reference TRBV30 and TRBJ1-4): SQTIHQWPATLVQPVGSPLSLECTVEGTSNPNLYWYRQAAGRGLQLLFYSVGIGQISSEVPQNLSASRPQDRQFILSSKKLLLSDSGFYLCAGVQATNEKLFFGSGTQLSVL.

In DNA, the CDR3 is TGTGCCAGTAGTATAGAGGTTTCTAGCGGCACTTCTAGCACAGATACGCAGTATTTT. Amino acid sequence: CASSIEVSSGTSSTDTQYF. The rearrangement joins TRBV19 to TRBJ2-3, with TRBD2 matching 7 bases. V lost 0 bases, J lost 0 bases, and 12 bases stayed unmatched. The CDR3 is 19 amino acids. From germline, CDR1 is LNHDA and CDR2 SQIVND (reference sequence).

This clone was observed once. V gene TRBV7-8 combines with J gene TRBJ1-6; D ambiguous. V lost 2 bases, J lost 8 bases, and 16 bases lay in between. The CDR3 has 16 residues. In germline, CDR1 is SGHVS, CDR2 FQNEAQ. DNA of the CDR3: TGTGCCAGCAGCTTATCTGGGAGAATTCCTCATTCACCCCTCCACTTT. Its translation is CASSLSGRIPHSPLHF.

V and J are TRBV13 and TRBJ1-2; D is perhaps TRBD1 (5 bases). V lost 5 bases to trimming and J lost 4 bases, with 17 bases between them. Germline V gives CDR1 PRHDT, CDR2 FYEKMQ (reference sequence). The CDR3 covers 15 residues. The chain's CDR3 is CASSPRPGGRYGYTF. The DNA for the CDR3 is TGTGCCAGCAGCCCCCGCCCGGGGGGACGCTATGGCTACACCTTC. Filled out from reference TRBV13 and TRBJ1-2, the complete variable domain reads AAGVIQSPRHLIKEKRETATLKCYPIPRHDTVYWYQQGPGQDPQFLISFYEKMQSDKGSIPDRFSAQQFSDYHSELNMSSLELGDSALYFCASSPRPGGRYGYTFGSGTRLTVV.

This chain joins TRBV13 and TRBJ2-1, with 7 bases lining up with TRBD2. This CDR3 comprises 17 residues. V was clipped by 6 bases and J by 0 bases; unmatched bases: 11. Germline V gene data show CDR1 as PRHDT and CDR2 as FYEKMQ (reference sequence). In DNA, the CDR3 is TGTGCCAGCAGGGCCTCGACTAGCCGCTACTCCTACAATGAGCAGTTCTTC. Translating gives CASRASTSRYSYNEQFF.

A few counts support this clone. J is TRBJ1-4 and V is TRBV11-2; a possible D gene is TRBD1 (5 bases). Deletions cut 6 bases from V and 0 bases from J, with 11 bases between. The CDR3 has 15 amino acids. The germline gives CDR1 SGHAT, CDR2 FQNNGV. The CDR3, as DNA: TGTGCCAGCAGAAAGCCGGGGGCAACTAATGAAAAACTGTTTTTT. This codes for CASRKPGATNEKLFF. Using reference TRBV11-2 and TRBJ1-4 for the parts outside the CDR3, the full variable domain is EAGVAQSPRYKIIEKRQSVAFWCNPISGHATLYWYQQILGQGPKLLIQFQNNGVVDDSQLPKDRFSAERLKGVDSTLKIQPAKLEDSAVYLCASRKPGATNEKLFFGSGTQLSVL.

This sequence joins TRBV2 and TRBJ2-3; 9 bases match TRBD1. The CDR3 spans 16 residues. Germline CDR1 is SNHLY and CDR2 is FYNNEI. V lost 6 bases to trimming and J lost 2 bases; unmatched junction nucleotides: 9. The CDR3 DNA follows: TGTGCCAGCAGGGTACAGGGGGCCCTTCCCACAGATACGCAGTATTTT. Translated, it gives CASRVQGALPTDTQYF.

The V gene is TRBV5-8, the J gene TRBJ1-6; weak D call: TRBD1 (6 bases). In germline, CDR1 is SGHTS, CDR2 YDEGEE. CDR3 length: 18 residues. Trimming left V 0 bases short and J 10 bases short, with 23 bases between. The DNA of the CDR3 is TGTGCCAGCAGCTTGGCCCCGCAGGGGATAACCTTTAAGTCACCCCTCCACTTT. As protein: CASSLAPQGITFKSPLHF.

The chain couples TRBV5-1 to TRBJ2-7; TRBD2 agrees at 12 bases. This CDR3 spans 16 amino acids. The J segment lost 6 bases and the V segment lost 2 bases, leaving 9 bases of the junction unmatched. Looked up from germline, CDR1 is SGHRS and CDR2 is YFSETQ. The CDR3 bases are TGCGCCAGCAGCTTCGGGACTAGCGGGCGGAATATCGAGCAGTACTTC. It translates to CASSFGTSGRNIEQYF.

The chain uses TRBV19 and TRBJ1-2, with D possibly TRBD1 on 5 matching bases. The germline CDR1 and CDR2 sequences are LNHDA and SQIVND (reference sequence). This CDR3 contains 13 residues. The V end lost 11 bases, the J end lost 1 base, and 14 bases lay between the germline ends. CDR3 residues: CASSRTLNYGYTF. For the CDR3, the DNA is TGTGCCTCTTCCAGGACACTTAACTATGGCTACACCTTC.

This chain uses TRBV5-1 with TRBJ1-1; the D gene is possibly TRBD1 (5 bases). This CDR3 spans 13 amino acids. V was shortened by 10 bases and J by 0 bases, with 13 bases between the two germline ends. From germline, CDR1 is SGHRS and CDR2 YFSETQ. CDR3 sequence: CASSRGLNTEAFF. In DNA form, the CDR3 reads TGCGCCTCATCCCGGGGGTTGAACACTGAAGCTTTCTTT. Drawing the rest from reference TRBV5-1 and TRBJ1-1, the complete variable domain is KAGVTQTPRYLIKTRGQQVTLSCSPISGHRSVSWYQQTPGQGLQFLFEYFSETQRNKGNFPGRFSGRQFSNSRSEMNVSTLELGDSALYLCASSRGLNTEAFFGQGTRLTVV.

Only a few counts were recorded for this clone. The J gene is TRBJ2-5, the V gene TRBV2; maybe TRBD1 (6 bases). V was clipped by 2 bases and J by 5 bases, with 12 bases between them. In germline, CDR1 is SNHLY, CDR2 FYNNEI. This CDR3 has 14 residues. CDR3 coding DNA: TGTGCCAGCAGTGAATCCCATAGGGGGGAGACCCAGTACTTC. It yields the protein CASSESHRGETQYF. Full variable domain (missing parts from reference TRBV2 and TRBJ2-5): EPEVTQTPSHQVTQMGQEVILRCVPISNHLYFYWYRQILGQKVEFLVSFYNNEISEKSEIFDDQFSVERPDGSNFTLKIRSTKLEDSAMYFCASSESHRGETQYFGPGTRLLVL.

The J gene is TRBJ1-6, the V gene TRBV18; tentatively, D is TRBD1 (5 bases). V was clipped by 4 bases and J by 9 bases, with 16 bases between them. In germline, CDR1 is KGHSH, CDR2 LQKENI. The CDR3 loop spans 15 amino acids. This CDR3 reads CASSLSGQGGSPLHF. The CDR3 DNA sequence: TGTGCCAGCTCACTATCCGGTCAGGGTGGTTCACCCCTCCACTTT.

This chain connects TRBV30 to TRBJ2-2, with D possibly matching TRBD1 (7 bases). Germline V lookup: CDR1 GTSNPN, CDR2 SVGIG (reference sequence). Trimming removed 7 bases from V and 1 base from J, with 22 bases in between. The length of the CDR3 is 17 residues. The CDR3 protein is CASRQGWDFLNTGELFF. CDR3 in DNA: TGTGCCTCAAGACAGGGTTGGGACTTCCTGAACACCGGGGAGCTGTTTTTT.

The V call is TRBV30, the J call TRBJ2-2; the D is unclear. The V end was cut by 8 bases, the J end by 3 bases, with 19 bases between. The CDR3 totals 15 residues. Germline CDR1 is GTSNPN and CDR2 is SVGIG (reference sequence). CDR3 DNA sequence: TGTGCCCGATCCGGTGGGCCTCATTACACCGGGGAGCTGTTTTTT. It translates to CARSGGPHYTGELFF.

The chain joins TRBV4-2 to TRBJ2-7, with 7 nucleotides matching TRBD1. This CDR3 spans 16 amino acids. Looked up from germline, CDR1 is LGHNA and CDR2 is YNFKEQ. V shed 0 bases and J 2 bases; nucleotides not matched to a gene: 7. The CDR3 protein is CASSQDFGTEPYEQYF. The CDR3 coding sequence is TGTGCCAGCAGCCAAGATTTCGGGACAGAACCCTACGAGCAGTACTTC.

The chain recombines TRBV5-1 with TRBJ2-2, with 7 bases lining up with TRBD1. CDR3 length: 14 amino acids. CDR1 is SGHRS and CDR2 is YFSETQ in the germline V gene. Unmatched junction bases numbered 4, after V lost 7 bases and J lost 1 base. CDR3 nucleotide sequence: TGCGCCAGCCGCCCAGGGGGGAACACCGGGGAGCTGTTTTTT. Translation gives CASRPGGNTGELFF. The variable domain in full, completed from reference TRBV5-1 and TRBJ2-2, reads KAGVTQTPRYLIKTRGQQVTLSCSPISGHRSVSWYQQTPGQGLQFLFEYFSETQRNKGNFPGRFSGRQFSNSRSEMNVSTLELGDSALYLCASRPGGNTGELFFGEGSRLTVL.

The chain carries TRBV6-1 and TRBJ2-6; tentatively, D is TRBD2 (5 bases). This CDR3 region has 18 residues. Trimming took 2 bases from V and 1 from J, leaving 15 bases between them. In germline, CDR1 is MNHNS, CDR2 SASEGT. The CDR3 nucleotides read TGTGCCAGCAGTGAAAGAGGGCTTTGGGAGTCTGGGGCCAACGTCCTGACTTTC. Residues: CASSERGLWESGANVLTF.

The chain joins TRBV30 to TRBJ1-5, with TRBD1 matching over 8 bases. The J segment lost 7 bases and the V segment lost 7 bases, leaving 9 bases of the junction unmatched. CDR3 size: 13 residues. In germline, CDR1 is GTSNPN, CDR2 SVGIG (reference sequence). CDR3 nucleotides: TGTGCCTCCGCAGGGGGCTCGGACCAGCCCCAGCATTTT. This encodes CASAGGSDQPQHF.

DNA of the CDR3: TGTGCCAGCAGTGAAGGGGTAGCGGGAGGTCGGAGAGAGCAGTTCTTC. As protein: CASSEGVAGGRREQFF. The rearrangement links TRBV2 to TRBJ2-1; 10 bases match TRBD2. This CDR3 has 16 amino acids. The V segment lost 1 base and the J segment 10 bases; nucleotides outside the gene matches: 10. CDR1 SNHLY and CDR2 FYNNEI come from the germline V gene.

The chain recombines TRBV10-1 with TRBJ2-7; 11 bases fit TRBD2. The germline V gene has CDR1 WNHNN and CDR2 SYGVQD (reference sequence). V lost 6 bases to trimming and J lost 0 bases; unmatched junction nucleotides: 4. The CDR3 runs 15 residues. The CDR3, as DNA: TGCGCCAGCAGAGAGGGACTAGCGGCCTCCTACGAGCAGTACTTC. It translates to CASREGLAASYEQYF.